At least ten counts were recorded for the clone carrying this TCR beta chain. V was clipped by 5 bases and J by 13 bases; unmatched bases: 11. The CDR3 has 14 residues. Per the germline V gene, CDR1 is SEHNR and CDR2 is FQNEAQ (reference sequence). This sample is part of a study of CD8 T cells in ankylosing spondylitis. TCRdb re-called the 5' RACE reads through MiXCR, storing one row per CDR3 protein. The sample records around 180,000 distinct CDR3 sequences, roughly 18% being singletons. The chain uses TRBV7-9 and TRBJ2-1; 10 bases fit TRBD2. The source material was blood, either unsorted or a sorted T cell fraction (not recorded which). The receptor comes from a male donor between 5 and 29 years old with ankylosing spondylitis or in good health (not recorded which). The DNA of the CDR3 is TGTGCCAGCAGCCCGCGGGCTAGCGGGAGTGGTCAGTTCTTC. This encodes CASSPRASGSGQFF.